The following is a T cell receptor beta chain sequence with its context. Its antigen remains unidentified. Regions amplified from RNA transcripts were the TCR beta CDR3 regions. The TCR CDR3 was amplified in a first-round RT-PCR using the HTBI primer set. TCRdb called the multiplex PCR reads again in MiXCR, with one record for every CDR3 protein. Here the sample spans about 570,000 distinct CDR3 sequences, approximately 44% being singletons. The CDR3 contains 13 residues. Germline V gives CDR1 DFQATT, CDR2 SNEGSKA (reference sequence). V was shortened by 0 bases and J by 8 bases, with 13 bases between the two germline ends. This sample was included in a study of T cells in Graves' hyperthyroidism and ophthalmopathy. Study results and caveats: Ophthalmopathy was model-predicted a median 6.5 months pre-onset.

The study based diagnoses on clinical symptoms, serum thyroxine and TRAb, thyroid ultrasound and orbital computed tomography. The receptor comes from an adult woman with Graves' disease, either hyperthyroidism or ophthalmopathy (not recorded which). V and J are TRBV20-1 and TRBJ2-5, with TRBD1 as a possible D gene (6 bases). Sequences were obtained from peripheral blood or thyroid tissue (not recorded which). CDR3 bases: TGCAGTGCTAGAGATGAGGGCAGGGGAACCCAGTACTTC. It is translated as CSARDEGRGTQYF.